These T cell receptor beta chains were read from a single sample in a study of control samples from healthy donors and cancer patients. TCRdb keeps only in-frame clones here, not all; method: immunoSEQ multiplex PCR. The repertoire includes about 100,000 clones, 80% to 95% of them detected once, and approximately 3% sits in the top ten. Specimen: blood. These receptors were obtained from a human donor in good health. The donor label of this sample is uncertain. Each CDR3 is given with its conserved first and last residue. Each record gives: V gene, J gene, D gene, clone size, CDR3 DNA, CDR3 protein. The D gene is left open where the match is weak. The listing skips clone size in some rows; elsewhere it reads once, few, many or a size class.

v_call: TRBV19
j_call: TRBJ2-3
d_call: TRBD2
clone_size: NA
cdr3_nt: TGTGCCAGTAGTAAGCCGCGGGGGGCGGAAGATACGCAGTATTTT
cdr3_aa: CASSKPRGAEDTQYF

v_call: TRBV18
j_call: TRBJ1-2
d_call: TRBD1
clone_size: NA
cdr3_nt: TGTGCCAGCTCACCATCCGTGGACAGGGGGCTCTATGGCTACACCTTC
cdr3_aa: CASSPSVDRGLYGYTF

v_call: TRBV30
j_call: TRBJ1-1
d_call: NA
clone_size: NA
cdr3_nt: TGTGCCTGGACCGATCTTTTTGGCGGGAACACTGAAGCTTTCTTT
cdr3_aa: CAWTDLFGGNTEAFF

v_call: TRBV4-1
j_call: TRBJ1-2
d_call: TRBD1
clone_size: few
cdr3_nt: TGCGCCAGCAGCCAAGTGACCAGACAGGGACTGTTCTATGGCTACACCTTC
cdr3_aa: CASSQVTRQGLFYGYTF

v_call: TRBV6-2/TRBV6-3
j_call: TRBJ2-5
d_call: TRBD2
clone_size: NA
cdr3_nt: TGTGCCAGCAGCCGACTAGCGGGGGGGCAGGAGACCCAGTACTTC
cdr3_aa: CASSRLAGGQETQYF

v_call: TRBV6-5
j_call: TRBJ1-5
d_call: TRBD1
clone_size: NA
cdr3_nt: TGTGCCAGCAGTACCCGGACAGGGGGCAATCAGCCCCAGCATTTT
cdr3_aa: CASSTRTGGNQPQHF

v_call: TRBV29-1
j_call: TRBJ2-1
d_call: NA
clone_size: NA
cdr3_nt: TGCAGCGTTGAAGGGCCTACGAAGGCTGAGCAGTTCTTC
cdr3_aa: CSVEGPTKAEQFF

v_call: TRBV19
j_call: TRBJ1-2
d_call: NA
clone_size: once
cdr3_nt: TGTGCCAGTAGTATAGATCACTCCCCGGAGGGCTACACTTTC
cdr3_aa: CASSIDHSPEGYTF

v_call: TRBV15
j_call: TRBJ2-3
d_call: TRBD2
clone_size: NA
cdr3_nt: TGTGCCACCAGCAGAGACAGCGGGGGCCCTTCTAGCACAGATACGCAGTATTTT
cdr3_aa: CATSRDSGGPSSTDTQYF

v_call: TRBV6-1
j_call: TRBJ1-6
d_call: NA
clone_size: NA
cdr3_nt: TGTGCCAGCAGTGAACGTCAGGGCACAACACCCCTCCACTTT
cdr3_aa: CASSERQGTTPLHF

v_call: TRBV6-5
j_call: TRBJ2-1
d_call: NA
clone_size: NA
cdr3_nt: TGTGCCAGCGAACAAACGGGGTTGTCATACAATGAGCAGTTCTTC
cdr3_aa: CASEQTGLSYNEQFF

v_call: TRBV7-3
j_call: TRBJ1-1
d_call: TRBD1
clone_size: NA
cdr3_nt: TGTGCCAGCAGCTACCAGGGGGCCACTGAAGCTTTCTTT
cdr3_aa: CASSYQGATEAFF

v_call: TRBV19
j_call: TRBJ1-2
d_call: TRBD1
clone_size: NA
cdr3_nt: TGTGCCAGTAGTCTCCGGGACAGGGTGGATGGCTACACCTTC
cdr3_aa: CASSLRDRVDGYTF

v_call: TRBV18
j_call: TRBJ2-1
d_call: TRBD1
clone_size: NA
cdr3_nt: TGTGCCAGCTCGCCGAGATCTGACAGGGCAGAGCAGTTCTTC
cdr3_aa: CASSPRSDRAEQFF

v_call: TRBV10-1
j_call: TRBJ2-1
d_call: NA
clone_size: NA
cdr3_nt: TGCGCCAGCAGTGACCACCTTAACAATGAGCAGTTCTTC
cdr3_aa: CASSDHLNNEQFF

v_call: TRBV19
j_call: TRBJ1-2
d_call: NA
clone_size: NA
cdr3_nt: TGTGCCAGTAGTCCCAGGACGTCCCCGTATGGCTACACCTTC
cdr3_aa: CASSPRTSPYGYTF

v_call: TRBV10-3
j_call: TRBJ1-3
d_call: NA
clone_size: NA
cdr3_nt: TGTGCCATCAGGCCGCCTGACCTGGGGCCTGGAAACACCATATATTTT
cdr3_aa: CAIRPPDLGPGNTIYF

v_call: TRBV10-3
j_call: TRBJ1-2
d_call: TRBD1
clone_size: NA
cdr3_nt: TGTGCCATCAGCTCTGGACAGGGGAACTATGGCTACACCTTC
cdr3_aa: CAISSGQGNYGYTF

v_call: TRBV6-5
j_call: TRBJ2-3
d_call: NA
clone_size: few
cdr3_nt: TGTGCCAGCAGTCCGGGACGGTCCCAGATCAAGGGGTATTTT
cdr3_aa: CASSPGRSQIKGYF

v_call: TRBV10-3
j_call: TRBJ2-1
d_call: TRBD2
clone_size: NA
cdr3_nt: TGTGCCATCAGTGAGTCAAGCGGGGGGGCTAATGAGCAGTTCTTC
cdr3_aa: CAISESSGGANEQFF

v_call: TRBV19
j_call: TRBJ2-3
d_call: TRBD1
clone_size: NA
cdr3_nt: TGTGCCAGTAGTGCGGACAGGGGCGGGACAGATACGCAGTATTTT
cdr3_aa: CASSADRGGTDTQYF

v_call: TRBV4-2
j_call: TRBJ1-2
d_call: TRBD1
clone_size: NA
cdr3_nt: TGTGCCAGCAGCCGAGAACAGGGGGGAGAAGGCTATACCTTC
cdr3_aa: CASSREQGGEGYTF

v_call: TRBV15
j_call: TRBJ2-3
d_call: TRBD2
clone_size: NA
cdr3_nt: TGTGCCTCCGCTCGATCCGGGGGGTTCACAGATACGCAGTATTTT
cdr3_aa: CASARSGGFTDTQYF

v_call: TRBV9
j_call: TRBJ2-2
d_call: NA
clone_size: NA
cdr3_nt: TGTGCCAGCAGCCCCCTCCCCCAGGACACCGGGGAGCTGTTTTTT
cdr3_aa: CASSPLPQDTGELFF

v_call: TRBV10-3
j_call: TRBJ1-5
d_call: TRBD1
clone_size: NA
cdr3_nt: TGTGCCATCAGTGGGACAGGGGAACAGCCCCAGCATTTT
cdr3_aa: CAISGTGEQPQHF

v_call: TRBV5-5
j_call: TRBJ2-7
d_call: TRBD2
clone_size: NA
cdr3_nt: TGTGCCAGCAGCGGGGGGGGACTTACCTCCTACGAGCAGTACTTC
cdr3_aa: CASSGGGLTSYEQYF